This T cell receptor (beta chain) was identified during a study of long-term antiretroviral therapy in people with HIV. Study overall: The study's earliest collections predate the 2015 immediate-ART recommendation by about a decade.

Every donor had one or more pre-ART and two or more post-ART PBMC samples. Samples held 1-10 million cryopreserved PBMC before DNA extraction. Between the trimmed V and J ends, which lost 0 bases and 4 bases, there was a span of 9 bases. The CDR3 is 14 amino acids. The V gene's germline CDR1 is ENHRY and CDR2 SYGVKD. Runs used v3.0 of the immunoSEQ assay and were done at survey level. Sequencing was performed with immunoSEQ multiplex PCR; in TCRdb, only in-frame clones are kept and a portion is missing. The repertoire holds around 28,000 clones, about 82% seen once, with 4.8% in the top ten. The chain carries TRBV10-3 and TRBJ1-1; possibly TRBD1 for D (5 bases). This specimen consisted of unsorted PBMCs, obtained 0.8 years after starting antiretroviral therapy. The receptor was derived from a woman in her twenties or thirties with HIV. Here the CDR3 reads CAISESAGITEAFF. The CDR3 DNA reads TGTGCCATCAGTGAGTCCGCAGGGATCACTGAAGCTTTCTTT.